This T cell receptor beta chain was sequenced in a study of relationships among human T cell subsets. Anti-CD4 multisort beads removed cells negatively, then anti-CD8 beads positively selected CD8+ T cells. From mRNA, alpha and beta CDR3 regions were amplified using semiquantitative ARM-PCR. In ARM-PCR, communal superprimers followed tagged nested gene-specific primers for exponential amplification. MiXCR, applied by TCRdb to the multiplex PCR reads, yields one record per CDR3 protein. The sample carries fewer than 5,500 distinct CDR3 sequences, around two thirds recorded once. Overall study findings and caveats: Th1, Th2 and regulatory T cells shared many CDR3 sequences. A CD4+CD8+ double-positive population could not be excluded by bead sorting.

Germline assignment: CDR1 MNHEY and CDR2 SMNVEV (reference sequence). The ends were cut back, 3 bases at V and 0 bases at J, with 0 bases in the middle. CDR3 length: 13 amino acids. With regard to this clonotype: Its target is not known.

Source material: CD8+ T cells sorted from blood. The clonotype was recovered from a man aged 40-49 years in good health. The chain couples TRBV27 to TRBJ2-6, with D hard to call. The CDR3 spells CASSFSGANVLTF. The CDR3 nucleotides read TGTGCCAGCAGTTTCTCTGGGGCCAACGTCCTGACTTTC.